The rows below give T cell receptor beta chains drawn from one sample of a study of blood T cell repertoires in COVID-19. The assay was immunoSEQ multiplex PCR, and TCRdb's table has in-frame clones only and misses some. The sample has approximately 240,000 clones; about nine tenths are singletons. Sequenced: PBMCs or T cells enriched from blood (not recorded which). The receptors derive from a woman in her 30s with acute COVID-19. Both conserved end residues are part of each CDR3. The D gene is left open where the match is weak. Part of the rows lack a size; the others show once, few, many or a class for expanded clones.

>TRBJ1-2|TRBV19|NA|NA
CASSIGPVNYGYTF
TGTGCCAGTAGTATAGGTCCTGTTAACTATGGCTACACCTTC
>TRBJ2-6|TRBV14|NA|NA
CASSHLGREAAASGANVLTF
TGTGCCAGCAGCCATTTGGGCAGGGAGGCTGCTGCCTCTGGGGCCAACGTCCTGACTTTC
>TRBJ1-5|TRBV27|NA|NA
CASSLSQGRQPQHF
TGTGCCAGCAGTTTATCGCAGGGGAGACAGCCCCAGCATTTT
>TRBJ1-2|TRBV2|NA|NA
CASSPTAGGNYGYTF
TGTGCCAGCAGCCCGACGGCGGGGGGCAACTATGGCTACACCTTC
>TRBJ2-1|TRBV19|NA|NA
CASSRRGPRSDEQFF
TGTGCCAGTAGTCGGAGGGGCCCCAGGTCGGATGAGCAGTTCTTC
>TRBJ1-2|TRBV13|NA|NA
CASSLGADYGYTF
TGTGCCAGCAGCTTAGGGGCAGACTATGGCTACACCTTC
>TRBJ1-2|TRBV9|NA|NA
CASSVAKAPYGYTF
TGTGCCAGCAGCGTAGCTAAAGCTCCCTATGGCTACACCTTC
>TRBJ2-2|TRBV6-5|TRBD2|NA
CASSYSGLAAGELFF
TGTGCCAGCAGTTACTCGGGACTAGCCGCCGGGGAGCTGTTTTTT
>TRBJ1-2|TRBV19|NA|NA
CASSIGRGYYGYTF
TGTGCCAGTAGTATCGGGAGGGGTTACTATGGCTACACCTTC
>TRBJ2-1|TRBV2|NA|NA
CASSDGLISNNEQFF
TGTGCCAGCAGTGACGGGTTAATATCAAACAATGAGCAGTTCTTC
>TRBJ2-3|TRBV29-1|NA|NA
CSVEVGLATDTQYF
TGCAGCGTTGAAGTTGGGCTAGCGACAGATACGCAGTATTTT
>TRBJ2-7|TRBV19|NA|few
CASMGQGGKNEQYF
TGTGCCAGTATGGGGCAGGGCGGTAAGAACGAGCAGTACTTC
>TRBJ1-6|TRBV21-1|NA|NA
CASSKPTRATGSSYNSPLHF
TGTGCCAGCAGCAAACCAACCAGGGCGACAGGGAGCTCCTATAATTCACCCCTCCACTTT
>TRBJ1-4|TRBV7-9|NA|NA
CASSFGAVATNEKLFF
TGTGCCAGCAGCTTTGGGGCCGTCGCAACTAATGAAAAACTGTTTTTT
>TRBJ1-3|TRBV7-8|NA|once
CASSLGQSSGNTIYF
TGTGCCAGCAGCTTAGGACAGTCCTCTGGAAACACCATATATTTT
>TRBJ2-3|TRBV12-3/TRBV12-4|NA|once
CASSFRARDTQYF
TGTGCCAGCAGCTTCAGAGCGAGAGATACGCAGTATTTT
>TRBJ2-3|TRBV5-1|NA|NA
CASRLAGTQYF
TGCGCCAGCAGACTAGCCGGTACGCAGTATTTT
>TRBJ2-1|TRBV19|TRBD2|NA
CASSLLAGGPMVNEQFF
TGTGCCAGTAGCCTGCTAGCGGGAGGGCCAATGGTCAATGAGCAGTTCTTC
>TRBJ2-2|TRBV3-1/TRBV3-2|TRBD1|NA
CASRPRTPGTGATGELFF
TGTGCCAGCAGACCAAGGACCCCCGGGACAGGGGCGACCGGGGAGCTGTTTTTT
>TRBJ1-5|TRBV9|NA|few
CASSVGGDPSNQPQHF
TGTGCCAGCAGCGTAGGGGGGGATCCGAGCAATCAGCCCCAGCATTTT
>TRBJ1-2|TRBV7-9|NA|NA
CASSLAPLNYGYTF
TGTGCCAGCAGCTTAGCCCCTCTTAACTATGGCTACACCTTC
>TRBJ2-1|TRBV18|TRBD2|NA
CASSPGEGRPDEQFF
TGTGCCAGCTCACCAGGGGAGGGACGCCCGGATGAGCAGTTCTTC
>TRBJ2-7|TRBV28|NA|few
CASSLIVHEQYF
TGTGCCAGCAGTTTAATCGTCCACGAGCAGTACTTC
>TRBJ2-5|TRBV6-5|TRBD1|NA
CASSSYRGPQETQYF
TGTGCCAGCAGTTCCTACAGGGGGCCCCAAGAGACCCAGTACTTC
>TRBJ1-6|TRBV24-1|NA|NA
CATSDPQGQHNSPLHF
TGTGCCACCAGTGATCCTCAGGGTCAGCATAATTCACCCCTCCACTTT
>TRBJ1-2|TRBV7-9|NA|NA
CASRSAGAYGYTF
TGTGCCAGCAGGTCTGCAGGGGCCTATGGCTACACCTTC
>TRBJ2-5|TRBV21-1|NA|NA
CASSVWGRGETQYF
TGTGCCAGCAGTGTCTGGGGGCGCGGAGAGACCCAGTACTTC
>TRBJ2-7|TRBV19|NA|NA
CASSIDWLSGEQYF
TGTGCCAGTAGTATAGATTGGCTTTCTGGCGAGCAGTACTTC
>TRBJ1-2|TRBV7-8|TRBD1|NA
CASSLERTGVRGYTF
TGTGCCAGCAGCTTAGAAAGGACAGGGGTGCGCGGCTACACCTTC
>TRBJ1-1|TRBV2|TRBD1|NA
CASRLDRTNTEAFF
TGTGCCAGCAGGTTGGACAGGACCAACACTGAAGCTTTCTTT
>TRBJ2-1|TRBV20-1|TRBD2|NA
CSASGTSRTYNEQFF
TGCAGTGCTAGTGGGACTAGCAGGACCTACAATGAGCAGTTCTTC